A selection of T cell receptor beta chains follows, all from one sample in a study of blood T cell repertoires in COVID-19. Here immunoSEQ multiplex PCR was the method, and the copy in TCRdb shows in-frame clones only, minus some. The table shows around 100,000 clones, with roughly 87% occurring only once. Sequencing was carried out using peripheral blood. Receptors were obtained from a man aged 25 to 40 in a cohort sampled during active COVID-19. CDR3s include the opening cysteine and the closing phenylalanine or tryptophan. The D gene is left open where the match is weak. Size is omitted from some rows. Given values are once, few, many or a class for expanded clones.

TRBJ1-6 . TRBV2 . CASSESSPLHF TGTGCCAGCAGTGAAAGCTCACCCCTCCACTTT
TRBJ1-5 . TRBV2 TRBD1 CASSAKPTGTGRSRNQPQHF TGTGCCAGCAGTGCAAAGCCTACCGGGACAGGGCGCAGTCGAAATCAGCCCCAGCATTTT
TRBJ1-1 . TRBV11-3 . CASMQFGGGTEAFF TGTGCCAGCATGCAGTTCGGAGGCGGCACTGAAGCTTTCTTT
TRBJ1-1 . TRBV7-2 . CASSPRRSTEAFF TGTGCCAGCAGCCCCCGAAGGAGCACTGAAGCTTTCTTT
TRBJ2-5 once TRBV24-1 . CATSDLPTLDSKGETQYF TGTGCCACCAGTGACCTCCCGACCCTCGACAGTAAGGGAGAGACCCAGTACTTC
TRBJ1-5 . TRBV28 . CASSLRVVGNQPQHF TGTGCCAGCAGCCTGAGGGTTGTGGGCAATCAGCCCCAGCATTTT
TRBJ2-7 once TRBV5-1 TRBD2 CASRATAGESYEQYF TGCGCCAGCAGGGCGACAGCGGGGGAATCCTACGAGCAGTACTTC
TRBJ2-7 . TRBV24-1 . CATSDAEGLEQYF TGTGCCACCAGTGATGCGGAGGGCCTCGAGCAGTACTTC
TRBJ2-1 . TRBV4-2 TRBD2 CASSSASGGANEQFF TGTGCCAGCAGCTCCGCGAGCGGGGGGGCCAATGAGCAGTTCTTC
TRBJ1-2 . TRBV4-1 . CASSQRQDEVAFTF TGCGCCAGCAGCCAAAGACAGGACGAAGTGGCCTTTACCTTC
TRBJ1-1 . TRBV7-7 . CASPPRARNTEAFF TGTGCCAGCCCCCCGCGGGCGAGGAACACTGAAGCTTTCTTT
TRBJ1-2 . TRBV10-3 . CAISASYRDNYGYTF TGTGCCATCAGTGCGTCGTACAGGGATAACTATGGCTACACCTTC
TRBJ2-7 . TRBV3-1/TRBV3-2 TRBD1 CASSQDKDRGREQYF TGTGCCAGCAGCCAAGATAAGGACAGGGGGCGCGAGCAGTACTTC
TRBJ1-5 . TRBV13 . CASRRAESNQPQHF TGTGCCAGCAGGAGGGCGGAGAGCAATCAGCCCCAGCATTTT